The 25 T cell receptor beta chains in this list originate from one sample, sequenced in a study of regulatory T cells in long-lasting Graves disease. CDR3-region Arm-PCR and iRepertoire HTBI primers produced the TCR beta libraries. TCRdb processed the multiplex PCR reads anew with MiXCR; each CDR3 protein has one entry. In the table there are roughly 300,000 distinct CDR3 sequences, around 23% of which are singletons. As to time point: persistent/refractory GD, antithyroid drugs over 5 years with positive TRAb. Isolated PBMC RNA provided the starting material for the TCR library. Material: peripheral blood mononuclear cells (PBMCs), obtained when the disease was refractory, from a patient treated with antithyroid drugs. The receptors here all came from a female donor with Graves disease.

This clonotype showed up many times. The chain employs TRBV12-3 or TRBV12-4 and TRBJ1-4, with D possibly matching TRBD1 (5 bases). V lost 8 bases to trimming and J lost 5 bases, with 15 bases between them. The CDR3 is made up of 14 amino acids. For the CDR3, the DNA is TGTGCCAGCCGAAGGGGAGGACAAAATGAAAAACTGTTTTTT. Translating gives CASRRGGQNEKLFF.

The V call is TRBV5-1, the J call TRBJ2-4, with D possibly being TRBD2 (6 bases). The J call may be wrong; the DNA end is better matched by TRBJ2-1. Germline CDR1 reads SGHRS; CDR2 reads YFSETQ. The CDR3 covers 14 residues. CDR3 residues: CASSPGRDSREQFF. DNA for the CDR3: TGCGCCAGCAGCCCGGGCCGGGACTCGAGGGAGCAGTTCTTC.

In this sample, this clonotype turned up a few times. The chain is built from TRBV19 and TRBJ2-7; 9 nucleotides align to TRBD1. The trim removed 4 bases at V and 5 bases at J, leaving 9 bases unmatched. The CDR3 sequence is 15 residues long. The germline gives CDR1 LNHDA, CDR2 SQIVND (reference sequence). Written as DNA, the CDR3 is TGTGCCAGTAGTACTAACCGGGACAGGGACCACGAGCAGTACTTC. Translation gives CASSTNRDRDHEQYF.

This clonotype was seen just once. V gene TRBV30 combines with J gene TRBJ2-1, with 11 bases fitting TRBD2. The CDR3 is made up of 14 amino acids. Germline loops: CDR1 GTSNPN, CDR2 SVGIG (reference sequence). V lost 0 bases and J lost 6; bases outside the gene matches: 1. The CDR3 bases are TGTGCCTGGAGTGTAGGACTAGCGGGCAATGAGCAGTTCTTC. Amino acid sequence: CAWSVGLAGNEQFF.

The rearrangement links TRBV7-8 to TRBJ2-5; D is ambiguous. V was shortened by 7 bases and J by 2 bases, with 14 bases between the two germline ends. From germline, CDR1 is SGHVS and CDR2 FQNEAQ. The CDR3 has 14 amino acids. The CDR3 is CASKRPGGQETQYF. For the CDR3, the DNA is TGTGCCAGCAAAAGGCCAGGCGGACAAGAGACCCAGTACTTC. Supplemented by reference TRBV7-8 and TRBJ2-5, the full variable domain reads GAGVSQSPRYKVAKRGQDVALRCDPISGHVSLFWYQQALGQGPEFLTYFQNEAQLDKSGLPSDRFFAERPEGSVSTLKIQRTQQEDSAVYLCASKRPGGQETQYFGPGTRLLVL.

This clonotype has a count of ten or more. The chain combines TRBV20-1 with TRBJ1-2; 7 nucleotides line up with TRBD1. V lost 4 bases to trimming and J lost 4 bases; unmatched junction nucleotides: 6. Germline assignment: CDR1 DFQATT and CDR2 SNEGSKA (reference sequence). This CDR3 contains 13 residues. This CDR3 is CSATGTEFYGYTF. CDR3 nucleotide sequence: TGCAGTGCTACCGGGACAGAATTCTATGGCTACACCTTC.

The chain carries TRBV11-3 and TRBJ2-1; D uncertain. The CDR3 contains 14 residues. CDR1 and CDR2 from the germline V gene are SGHNT and YENEEA. V lost 3 bases and J lost 0, with 6 bases in between. The CDR3 DNA reads as TGTGCCAGCAGCTTGCGGAGCTCCTACAATGAGCAGTTCTTC. Residues: CASSLRSSYNEQFF. Looking up the rest from reference TRBV11-3 and TRBJ2-1 gives the full variable domain: EAGVVQSPRYKIIEKKQPVAFWCNPISGHNTLYWYLQNLGQGPELLIRYENEEAVDDSQLPKDRFSAERLKGVDSTLKIQPAELGDSAVYLCASSLRSSYNEQFFGPGTRLTVL.

The V and J genes are TRBV3-1 and TRBJ2-7; 10 positions match TRBD1. The V gene end was trimmed by 3 bases and the J gene end by 5 bases; junction bases not matched to a gene: 10. Germline assignment: CDR1 LGHDT and CDR2 YNNKEL (reference sequence). This CDR3 spans 16 amino acids. CDR3 coding DNA: TGTGCCAGCAGCCACGAGTGGAGGACAGGGGGAAACGAGCAGTACTTC. As protein: CASSHEWRTGGNEQYF.

The chain has TRBV4-1 and TRBJ2-6; D perhaps matches TRBD2 (5 bases). The germline V gene encodes CDR1 MGHRA and CDR2 YSYEKL. This CDR3 spans 19 amino acids. V was shortened by 5 bases and J by 1 base, with 21 bases between the two germline ends. CDR3 amino acids: CASSSFRGFSGSGANVLTF. In DNA, the CDR3 is TGCGCCAGCAGCTCGTTTAGAGGGTTTTCCGGGTCTGGGGCCAACGTCCTGACTTTC.

This clonotype was recorded only once. This chain links TRBV7-9 with TRBJ1-6; D is perhaps TRBD1 (5 bases). Germline V lookup: CDR1 SEHNR, CDR2 FQNEAQ (reference sequence). This CDR3 has 17 amino acids. Trimming cost V 5 bases and J 8 bases, with 22 bases left between them. CDR3 nucleotide sequence: TGTGCCAGCAGCCCCCCGGTTTTCGGGACGGAGGATTCACCCCTCCACTTT. It codes for CASSPPVFGTEDSPLHF.

This clonotype was seen many times. V and J are TRBV19 and TRBJ1-5; 7 bases are a match to TRBD1. The CDR3 is made up of 12 amino acids. J was trimmed by 5 bases and V by 9 bases; bases with no gene match: 4. Germline loops: CDR1 LNHDA, CDR2 SQIVND (reference sequence). CDR3 amino acids: CASRQGDQPQHF. CDR3 in DNA: TGTGCCAGCAGACAGGGAGATCAGCCCCAGCATTTT.

This clonotype was detected many times. The chain recombines TRBV2 with TRBJ2-7; D may be TRBD1 or TRBD2 (5 bases each). The CDR3 spans 12 residues. Germline V gene sequence: CDR1 SNHLY, CDR2 FYNNEI. V lost 8 bases to trimming and J lost 1 base, with 9 bases between them. CDR3 region: CASEWGSYEQYF. The CDR3 bases are TGTGCCAGCGAATGGGGGTCCTACGAGCAGTACTTC.

This clonotype has at least ten counts. The chain joins TRBV5-5 to TRBJ2-7; 7 nucleotides agree with TRBD1. There are 14 residues in the CDR3. Germline-derived CDR1 and CDR2 are SGHKS and YYEKEE (reference sequence). The V and J ends lost 4 bases and 2 bases, in that order; junction bases with no gene match: 6. The CDR3 DNA reads TGTGCCAGCAGCGCGGACAGGAGAGCCTACGAGCAGTACTTC. It codes for CASSADRRAYEQYF.

V gene TRBV20-1 combines with J gene TRBJ1-4; D is unresolved. Germline lookup yields CDR1 DFQATT and CDR2 SNEGSKA (reference sequence). This CDR3 has 13 amino acids. Trimming left V 4 bases short and J 5 bases short, with 11 bases between. CDR3 nucleotides: TGCAGTGCTATATGGCAGGAGAATGAAAAACTGTTTTTT. It yields the protein CSAIWQENEKLFF.

V usage is TRBV6-2 or TRBV6-3 and J usage is TRBJ1-2, with TRBD1 as a possible D gene (6 bases). Germline V gene sequence: CDR1 MNHEY, CDR2 SVGEGT. The CDR3 spans 15 residues. V was clipped by 8 bases and J by 4 bases, with 20 bases between them. The CDR3 coding sequence is TGTGCCAGCCGCACCACTGCGACAGGTGGCTATGGCTACACCTTC. Protein sequence: CASRTTATGGYGYTF.

This clonotype was recorded at least ten times. V gene TRBV29-1 combines with J gene TRBJ2-7; D is unresolved. Germline V gene data show CDR1 as SQVTM and CDR2 as ANQGSEA. The CDR3 loop spans 12 amino acids. Between the trimmed V and J ends, which lost 0 bases and 1 base, there was a span of 4 bases. CDR3 in amino acids: CSVEDGSYEQYF. In DNA form, the CDR3 reads TGCAGCGTTGAAGACGGATCCTACGAGCAGTACTTC.

This clonotype has ten or more counts. The V and J genes are TRBV6-1 and TRBJ1-1; the D is unclear. The CDR3 consists of 15 residues. Trimming stripped 8 bases from V and 0 bases from J, with 16 bases between. CDR1 and CDR2 from the germline V gene are MNHNS and SASEGT. This chain's CDR3 is CASLRSILMNTEAFF. In DNA, the CDR3 is TGTGCCAGCTTACGGTCGATCCTCATGAACACTGAAGCTTTCTTT.

Worth noting for this clonotype: This may arise from a read error, as a much more abundant clone is one base away. V gene TRBV28 combines with J gene TRBJ1-5, with D unclear. CDR3 length: 13 amino acids. Germline loops: CDR1 MDHEN, CDR2 SYDVKM. The CDR3 nucleotides are TGTGCCAGCAGGTCGTCGGGCAATCAGCCCCAGCGTTTT. This codes for CASRSSGNQPQRF.

The chain joins TRBV29-1 to TRBJ2-7; possibly TRBD1 for D (6 bases). Germline CDR1 is SQVTM and CDR2 is ANQGSEA. This CDR3 comprises 12 residues. V was clipped by 7 bases and J by 0 bases, with 10 bases between them. The CDR3 loop reads CSAQGSSYEQYF. CDR3 DNA sequence: TGCAGCGCCCAGGGGAGCTCCTACGAGCAGTACTTC.

The chain has TRBV11-2 and TRBJ1-1; tentatively, D is TRBD1 (6 bases). Per germline, CDR1 SGHAT and CDR2 FQNNGV. This CDR3 region has 14 residues. V was cut by 0 bases and J by 6 bases, with 11 bases left in between. The CDR3 bases are TGTGCCAGCAGCTTAGAGAGGGGGGTTTCTGAAGCTTTCTTT. Residues: CASSLERGVSEAFF.

This clonotype appeared a few times. This chain connects TRBV2 to TRBJ1-1; D remains ambiguous. The V and J ends lost 6 bases and 6 bases respectively, with 14 bases between them. This CDR3 region has 13 residues. Per the germline V gene, CDR1 is SNHLY and CDR2 is FYNNEI. Written as DNA, the CDR3 is TGTGCCAGCAGCTTAGCTCGAAGCGCTGAAGCTTTCTTT. Translated: CASSLARSAEAFF.

This clonotype has a handful of counts. This chain connects TRBV10-3 to TRBJ1-6, with 8 bases lining up with TRBD1. The trim removed 6 bases at V and 9 bases at J, leaving 7 bases unmatched. This CDR3 has 14 residues. Looked up from germline, CDR1 is ENHRY and CDR2 is SYGVKD. DNA for the CDR3: TGTGCCATCAGGGAGACAGGGGAGGTTTCACCCCTCCACTTT. It yields the protein CAIRETGEVSPLHF.

This clonotype was seen repeatedly, ten times or more. The V and J genes are TRBV6-1 and TRBJ2-7, with D perhaps matching TRBD1 (6 bases). V lost 6 bases to trimming and J lost 6 bases, with 18 bases between them. The CDR3 covers 14 residues. Germline V CDR1 and CDR2: MNHNS, SASEGT. CDR3 loop: CASSKSGESGEQYF. As DNA, the CDR3 is TGTGCCAGCAGCAAATCAGGGGAAAGTGGCGAGCAGTACTTC.

The CDR3 protein is CSAVTGDSPLHF. CDR3 nucleotide sequence: TGCAGTGCTGTAACAGGGGATTCACCCCTCCACTTT. This chain joins TRBV20-1 and TRBJ1-6; TRBD1 matches at 7 bases. The CDR3 totals 12 residues. Per the germline V gene, CDR1 is DFQATT and CDR2 is SNEGSKA (reference sequence). The V segment lost 5 bases and the J segment 8 bases; nucleotides outside the gene matches: 3.

This clonotype appeared a few times. The chain couples TRBV6-1 to TRBJ1-1; 7 bases are shared with TRBD1. Germline V CDR1 and CDR2: MNHNS, SASEGT. The CDR3 totals 15 residues. V shed 6 bases, J shed 2 bases, and the junction held 9 bases outside the gene matches. CDR3 loop: CASRGAYRGNTEAFF. The CDR3 DNA is TGTGCCAGCAGGGGGGCATACAGGGGCAACACTGAAGCTTTCTTT.